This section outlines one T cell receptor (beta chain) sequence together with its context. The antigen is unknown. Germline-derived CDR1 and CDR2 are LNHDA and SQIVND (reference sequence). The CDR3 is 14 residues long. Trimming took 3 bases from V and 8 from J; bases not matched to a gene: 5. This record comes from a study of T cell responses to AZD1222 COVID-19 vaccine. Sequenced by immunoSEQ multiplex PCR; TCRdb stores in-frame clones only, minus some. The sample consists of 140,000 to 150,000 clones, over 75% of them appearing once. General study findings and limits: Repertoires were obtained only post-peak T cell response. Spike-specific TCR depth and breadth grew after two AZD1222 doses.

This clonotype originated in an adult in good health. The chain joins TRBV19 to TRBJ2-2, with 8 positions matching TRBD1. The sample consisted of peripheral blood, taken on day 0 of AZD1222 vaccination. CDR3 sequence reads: CASSIQGALGELFF. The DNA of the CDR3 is TGTGCCAGTAGTATCCAGGGGGCGTTAGGGGAGCTGTTTTTT.